This T cell receptor beta chain was sequenced in a study of T cell repertoires in cytomegalovirus infection. In the study overall: Public TCR beta signatures provided an indication of both CMV infection and a matching HLA type. General study points: HLA-C-restricted CMV clonotypes gave the most frequent clonotype in two of eight donors.

TCRdb recomputed calls from the reads with MiXCR, one row per CDR3 protein. The table shows around 350,000 distinct CDR3 sequences, with around a sixth occurring only once. This clonotype has ten or more counts. Its cognate antigen is unknown. Germline CDR1 SEHNR, CDR2 FQNEAQ (reference sequence). The CDR3 spans 14 residues. The V gene end was trimmed by 4 bases and the J gene end by 9 bases; junction bases not matched to a gene: 3. The clonotype originates from a human donor in good health (CMV status not recorded). Some clones in this sample may be carry-over from other donors' samples. The chain combines TRBV7-9 with TRBJ1-6, with 10 bases fitting TRBD1. Sequencing was carried out using PBMCs. The CDR3 DNA is TGTGCCAGCAGCTCCGGGACAGGGGTTTCACCCCTCCACTTT. Residues: CASSSGTGVSPLHF.